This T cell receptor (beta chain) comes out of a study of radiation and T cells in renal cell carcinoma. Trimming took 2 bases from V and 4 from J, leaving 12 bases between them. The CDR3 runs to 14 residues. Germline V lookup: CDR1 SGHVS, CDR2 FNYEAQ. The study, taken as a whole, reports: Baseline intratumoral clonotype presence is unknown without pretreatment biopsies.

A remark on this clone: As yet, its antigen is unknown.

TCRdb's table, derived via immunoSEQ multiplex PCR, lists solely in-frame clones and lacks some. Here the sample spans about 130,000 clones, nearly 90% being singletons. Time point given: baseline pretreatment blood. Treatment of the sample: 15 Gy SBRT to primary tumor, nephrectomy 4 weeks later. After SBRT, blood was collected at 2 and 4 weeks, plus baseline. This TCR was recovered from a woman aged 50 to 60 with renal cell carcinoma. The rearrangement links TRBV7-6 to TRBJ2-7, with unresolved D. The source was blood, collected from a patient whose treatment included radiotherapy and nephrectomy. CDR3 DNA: TGTGCCAGCAGCTTAAGCAGGAGTGGTTACGAGCAGTACTTC. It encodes CASSLSRSGYEQYF.